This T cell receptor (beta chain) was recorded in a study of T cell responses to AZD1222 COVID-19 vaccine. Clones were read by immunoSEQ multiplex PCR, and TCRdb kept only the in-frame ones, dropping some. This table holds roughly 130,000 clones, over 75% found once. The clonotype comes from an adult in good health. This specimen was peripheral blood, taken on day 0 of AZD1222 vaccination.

In DNA, the CDR3 is TGCGCCAGCAGTGAGGGTGGGAGAGCTTTCTTT. Its protein product is CASSEGGRAFF. The chain joins TRBV10-2 to TRBJ1-1; no clear D. Germline CDR1 reads WSHSY; CDR2 reads SAAADI. The V and J ends lost 2 bases and 10 bases respectively, with 8 bases between them. CDR3 length: 11 residues.